The 17 T cell receptor beta chains below were found in one sample sequenced in a study of siplizumab effects on memory and regulatory T cells. The data were produced by immunoSEQ multiplex PCR, yet TCRdb's version contains in-frame clones alone and is incomplete. The data contain about 100,000 clones, 80% to 95% of them singletons. Material for sequencing was non-Treg CD4+ T cells sorted from blood. Source of these receptors: a human donor in good health.

CDR3 region: CASSDQVGAYEQYF. The CDR3 nucleotides read TGTGCCAGCAGTGACCAAGTGGGGGCCTACGAGCAGTACTTC. This rearrangement joins TRBV6-1 to TRBJ2-7; D possibly uses TRBD1 or TRBD2 (5 bases each). V dropped 3 bases and J dropped 2 bases, with 11 bases sitting between them. The CDR3 runs 14 residues. Looked up from germline, CDR1 is MNHNS and CDR2 is SASEGT.

This clone turned up a few times. The chain uses TRBV7-9 and TRBJ2-1; D may be TRBD1 or TRBD2 (6 bases each). CDR3 size: 16 residues. V gave up 5 bases and J gave up 5 bases, with 19 bases separating them. Germline values: CDR1 SEHNR, CDR2 FQNEAQ (reference sequence). DNA of the CDR3: TGTGCCAGCAGCCTCTTGGGGGCGGGGAGAGACAATGAGCAGTTCTTC. This gives the protein CASSLLGAGRDNEQFF.

CDR3 loop: CASRRGTGAYNEQFF. CDR3 in DNA: TGTGCCAGCAGGCGCGGGACAGGGGCTTACAATGAGCAGTTCTTC. V is TRBV27 and J is TRBJ2-1, with TRBD1 identical over 10 bases. CDR1 is MNHEY, CDR2 SMNVEV, per germline (reference sequence). J lost 4 bases, V lost 6 bases, and 6 bases had no gene match. The length of the CDR3 is 15 residues.

This clone showed up just a few times. Other DNA sequences in this specimen translate into the identical CDR3. The rearrangement links TRBV19 to TRBJ1-2, with D perhaps matching TRBD1 (6 bases). The length of the CDR3 is 14 residues. The V gene's germline CDR1 is LNHDA and CDR2 SQIVND (reference sequence). V was cut by 5 bases and J by 2 bases, with 12 bases left in between. Written as DNA, the CDR3 is TGTGCCAGTAGTCCGGGACACTCGAACTATGGCTACACCTTC. Protein sequence: CASSPGHSNYGYTF. Looking up the rest from reference TRBV19 and TRBJ1-2 gives the full variable domain: DGGITQSPKYLFRKEGQNVTLSCEQNLNHDAMYWYRQDPGQGLRLIYYSQIVNDFQKGDIAEGYSVSREKKESFPLTVTSAQKNPTAFYLCASSPGHSNYGYTFGSGTRLTVV.

This clone came up once. This chain links TRBV6-1 with TRBJ2-1, with D possibly called TRBD1 or TRBD2 (5 bases each). The CDR3 covers 11 residues. Trimming pared 5 bases from V and 9 bases from J, leaving 8 bases between. CDR1 and CDR2 (germline): MNHNS, SASEGT. As DNA, the CDR3 is TGTGCCAGCAGTTCGGGGCCTGAGCAGTTCTTC. Translated: CASSSGPEQFF.

This chain joins TRBV18 and TRBJ2-2; D unclear. Germline CDR1 KGHSH, CDR2 LQKENI. This CDR3 region has 14 residues. Between the trimmed V and J ends, which lost 3 bases and 0 bases, there was a span of 5 bases. This CDR3 reads CASSPPSNTGELFF. For the CDR3, the DNA is TGTGCCAGCTCACCCCCATCGAACACCGGGGAGCTGTTTTTT.

This chain joins TRBV5-1 and TRBJ2-7, with D uncertain. The CDR3 runs to 14 residues. The V and J ends lost 2 bases and 0 bases respectively, with 9 bases between them. CDR1 and CDR2 (germline): SGHRS, YFSETQ. The CDR3 nucleotides are TGCGCCAGCAGCTTACAAGGAAACTCCTACGAGCAGTACTTC. Translated: CASSLQGNSYEQYF.

This clone was found once. The chain has TRBV5-1 and TRBJ2-1, with 14 bases that match TRBD2. In germline, CDR1 is SGHRS, CDR2 YFSETQ. J was trimmed by 8 bases and V by 3 bases; bases with no gene match: 7. This CDR3 comprises 16 residues. The CDR3 nucleotides are TGCGCCAGCAGCTGGGGGACTAGCGGGAGAGCATATGAGCAGTTCTTC. Protein product: CASSWGTSGRAYEQFF. The whole variable domain, remainder taken from reference TRBV5-1 and TRBJ2-1, is KAGVTQTPRYLIKTRGQQVTLSCSPISGHRSVSWYQQTPGQGLQFLFEYFSETQRNKGNFPGRFSGRQFSNSRSEMNVSTLELGDSALYLCASSWGTSGRAYEQFFGPGTRLTVL.

The chain uses TRBV5-4 and TRBJ2-7; D remains ambiguous. V lost 2 bases, J lost 1 base, and 7 bases lay in between. CDR1 and CDR2 (germline): SGHNT, YYREEE (reference sequence). This CDR3 spans 13 amino acids. The CDR3 DNA sequence: TGTGCCAGCAGCTTTCCGGCGTCCTACGAGCAGTACTTC. Amino acids: CASSFPASYEQYF.

The CDR3 sequence is CASSLNRVMFF. CDR3 in DNA: TGTGCCAGCAGCTTAAACAGGGTGATGTTCTTC. The chain recombines TRBV7-3 with TRBJ2-1; possible D gene TRBD1, 6 bases. CDR1 is SGHTA and CDR2 is FQGTGA in the germline V gene. This CDR3 is 11 amino acids long. With 1 base removed from V and 15 bases from J, the gap between germline ends came to 10 bases.

CDR3 DNA: TGTGCCAGTAGTATAGGGTCCCCGGACAGATATGAGGAGCCCCAGCATTTT. This gives the protein CASSIGSPDRYEEPQHF. The gene calls are TRBV19 and TRBJ1-5, with D possibly matching TRBD1 (6 bases). V was trimmed by 1 base and J by 8 bases, leaving 21 bases between them. The germline V gene encodes CDR1 LNHDA and CDR2 SQIVND (reference sequence). The CDR3 has 17 amino acids.

This clone has just one count. The chain joins TRBV9 to TRBJ2-1; the match to TRBD2 covers 7 bases. From germline, CDR1 is SGDLS and CDR2 YYNGEE. The CDR3 has 17 residues. V trimming: 0 bases; J trimming: 0 bases; junction bases outside the gene matches: 6. CDR3 in DNA: TGTGCCAGCAGCGTAGCTCCGGGGGGTAGCTCCTACAATGAGCAGTTCTTC. Its protein product is CASSVAPGGSSYNEQFF.

This chain uses TRBV29-1 with TRBJ2-7; 12 bases match TRBD1. CDR1 is SQVTM, CDR2 ANQGSEA, per germline. The CDR3 has 13 residues. Unmatched junction bases numbered 5, after V lost 7 bases and J lost 4 bases. CDR3 region: CSAGTGGRYEQYF. CDR3 DNA: TGCAGCGCCGGGACAGGGGGCAGGTACGAGCAGTACTTC.

This chain links TRBV4-1 with TRBJ2-1, with D unresolved. CDR1 and CDR2 (germline): MGHRA, YSYEKL. V gave up 0 bases and J gave up 5 bases, with 8 bases separating them. CDR3 length: 14 residues. As DNA, the CDR3 is TGCGCCAGCAGCCAAGATCGGTGGAACAATGAGCAGTTCTTC. Amino acids: CASSQDRWNNEQFF.

This clone has just one count. This sequence joins TRBV29-1 and TRBJ2-5; D possibly corresponds to TRBD2 (5 bases). From germline, CDR1 is SQVTM and CDR2 ANQGSEA. The CDR3 length is 12 residues. Trimming shortened V by 4 bases and J by 4 bases, and 10 bases separated the two germline ends. In nucleotides, the CDR3 is TGCAGCGTTGGGAGCGCGGGAGAGACCCAGTACTTC. Protein product: CSVGSAGETQYF.

This chain links TRBV7-2 with TRBJ1-4, with TRBD1 identical over 10 bases. The germline V gene has CDR1 SGHTA and CDR2 FQGNSA. V was pared by 4 bases and J by 7 bases, with 3 bases of the junction left unmatched. The CDR3 is 14 residues long. CDR3 loop: CASSSDRGSEKLFF. In DNA form, the CDR3 reads TGTGCCAGCAGCTCGGACAGGGGGAGTGAAAAACTGTTTTTT.

The CDR3 sequence is CATSRDSPGLAVQDTQYF. The CDR3 region has the DNA TGTGCCACCAGCAGAGATAGCCCGGGACTAGCTGTGCAAGATACGCAGTATTTT. V usage is TRBV15 and J usage is TRBJ2-3; TRBD2 matches 9 bases. The CDR3 has 18 amino acids. The V and J ends lost 0 bases and 5 bases, in that order; junction bases with no gene match: 12. CDR1 LNHNV and CDR2 YYDKDF come from the germline V gene (reference sequence).